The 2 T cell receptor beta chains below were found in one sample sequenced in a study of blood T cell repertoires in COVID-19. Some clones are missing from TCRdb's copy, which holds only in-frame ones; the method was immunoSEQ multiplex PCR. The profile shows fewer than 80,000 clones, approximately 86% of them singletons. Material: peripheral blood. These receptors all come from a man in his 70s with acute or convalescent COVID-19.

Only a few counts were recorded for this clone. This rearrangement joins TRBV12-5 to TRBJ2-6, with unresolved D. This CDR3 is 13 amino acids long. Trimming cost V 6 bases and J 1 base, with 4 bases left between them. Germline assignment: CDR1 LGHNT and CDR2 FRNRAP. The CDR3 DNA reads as TGTGCTAGTGGCCAATCTGGGGCCAACGTCCTGACTTTC. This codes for CASGQSGANVLTF.

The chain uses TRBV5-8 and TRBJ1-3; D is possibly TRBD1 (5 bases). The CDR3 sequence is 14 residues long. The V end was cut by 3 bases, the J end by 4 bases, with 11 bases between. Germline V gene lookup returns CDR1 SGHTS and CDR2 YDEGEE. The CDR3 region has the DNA TGTGCCAGCAGCTCAACAGGATCCGGAAACACCATATATTTT. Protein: CASSSTGSGNTIYF.